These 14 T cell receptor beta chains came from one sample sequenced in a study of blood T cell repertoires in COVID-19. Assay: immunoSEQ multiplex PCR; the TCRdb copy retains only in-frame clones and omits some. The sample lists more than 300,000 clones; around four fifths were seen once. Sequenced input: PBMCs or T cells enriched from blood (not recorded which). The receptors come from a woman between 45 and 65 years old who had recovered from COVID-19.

CDR3 coding DNA: TGTGCCTTTCGACAGGGGCCAAGCACAGATACGCAGTATTTT. Translated: CAFRQGPSTDTQYF. The V and J genes are TRBV30 and TRBJ2-3; TRBD1 matches at 8 bases. Germline V CDR1 and CDR2: GTSNPN, SVGIG (reference sequence). The CDR3 totals 14 residues. Germline trimming cut 7 bases from V and 0 bases from J; bases unmatched to any gene: 6.

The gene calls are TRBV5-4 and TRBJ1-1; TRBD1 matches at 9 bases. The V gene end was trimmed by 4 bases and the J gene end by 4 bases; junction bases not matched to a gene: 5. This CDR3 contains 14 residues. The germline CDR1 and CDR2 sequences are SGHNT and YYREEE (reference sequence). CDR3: CASSDRTGVTEAFF. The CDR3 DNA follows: TGTGCCAGCAGCGATCGGACAGGGGTCACTGAAGCTTTCTTT.

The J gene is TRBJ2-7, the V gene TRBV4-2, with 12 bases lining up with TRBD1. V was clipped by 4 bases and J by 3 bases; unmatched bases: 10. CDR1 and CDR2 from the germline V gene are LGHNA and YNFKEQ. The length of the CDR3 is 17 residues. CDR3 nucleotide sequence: TGTGCCAGCAGCCCAAGCGACGGGACAGGGGGCATCTACGAGCAGTACTTC. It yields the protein CASSPSDGTGGIYEQYF.

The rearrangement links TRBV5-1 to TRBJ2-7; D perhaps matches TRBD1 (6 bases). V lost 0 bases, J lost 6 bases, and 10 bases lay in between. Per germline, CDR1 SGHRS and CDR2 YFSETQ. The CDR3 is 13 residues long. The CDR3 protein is CASSLGQDSEQYF. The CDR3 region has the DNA TGCGCCAGCAGCTTGGGACAGGACAGCGAGCAGTACTTC.

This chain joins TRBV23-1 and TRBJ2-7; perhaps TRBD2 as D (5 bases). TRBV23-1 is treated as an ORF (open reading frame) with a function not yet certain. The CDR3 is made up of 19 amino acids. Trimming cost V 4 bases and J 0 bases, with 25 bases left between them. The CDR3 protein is CASSLTDYLCLKHSYEQYF. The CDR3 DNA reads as TGCGCCAGCAGTCTTACCGACTACCTTTGTCTTAAACACTCCTACGAGCAGTACTTC.

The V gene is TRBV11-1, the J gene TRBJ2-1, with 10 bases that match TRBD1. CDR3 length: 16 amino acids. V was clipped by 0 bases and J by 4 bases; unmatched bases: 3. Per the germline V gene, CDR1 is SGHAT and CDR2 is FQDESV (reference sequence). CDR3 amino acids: CASSLAPGQGYNEQFF. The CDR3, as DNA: TGTGCCAGCAGCTTAGCTCCGGGACAGGGGTACAATGAGCAGTTCTTC.

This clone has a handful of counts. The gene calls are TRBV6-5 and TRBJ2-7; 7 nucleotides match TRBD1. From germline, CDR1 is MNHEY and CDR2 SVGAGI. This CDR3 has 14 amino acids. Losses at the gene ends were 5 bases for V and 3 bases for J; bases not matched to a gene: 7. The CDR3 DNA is TGTGCCAGCAGTATAGAGGGACAGAGCTACGAGCAGTACTTC. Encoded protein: CASSIEGQSYEQYF.

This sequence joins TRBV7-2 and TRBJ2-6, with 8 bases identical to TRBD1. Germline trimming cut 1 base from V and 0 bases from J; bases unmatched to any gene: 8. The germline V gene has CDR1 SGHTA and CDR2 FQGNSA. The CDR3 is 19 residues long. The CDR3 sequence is CASSLVDRQGSSGANVLTF. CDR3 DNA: TGTGCCAGCAGCTTAGTGGACAGACAGGGGAGCTCTGGGGCCAACGTCCTGACTTTC. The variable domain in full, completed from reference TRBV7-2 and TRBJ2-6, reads GAGVSQSPSNKVTEKGKDVELRCDPISGHTALYWYRQSLGQGLEFLIYFQGNSAPDKSGLPSDRFSAERTGGSVSTLTIQRTQQEDSAVYLCASSLVDRQGSSGANVLTFGAGSRLTVL.

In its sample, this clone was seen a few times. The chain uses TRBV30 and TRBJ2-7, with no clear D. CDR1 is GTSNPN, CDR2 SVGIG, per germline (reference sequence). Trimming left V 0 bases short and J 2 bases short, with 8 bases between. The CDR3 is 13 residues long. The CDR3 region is CAWSVFTAYEQYF. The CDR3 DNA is TGTGCCTGGAGTGTCTTCACGGCCTACGAGCAGTACTTC.

The CDR3 nucleotides are TGTGCCATCTCTAGCGGGACCCTCAATGAGCAGTTCTTC. Its protein is CAISSGTLNEQFF. V usage is TRBV10-3 and J usage is TRBJ2-1; 9 bases are shared with TRBD2. J was trimmed by 6 bases and V by 8 bases; bases with no gene match: 5. The CDR3 has 13 amino acids. Germline V gene sequence: CDR1 ENHRY, CDR2 SYGVKD.

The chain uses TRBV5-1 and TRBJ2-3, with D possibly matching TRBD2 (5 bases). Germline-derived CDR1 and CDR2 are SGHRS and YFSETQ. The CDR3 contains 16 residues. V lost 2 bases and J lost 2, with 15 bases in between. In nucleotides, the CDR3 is TGCGCCAGCAGCTTATTTCACGCCGGGGTCACAGATACGCAGTATTTT. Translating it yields CASSLFHAGVTDTQYF.

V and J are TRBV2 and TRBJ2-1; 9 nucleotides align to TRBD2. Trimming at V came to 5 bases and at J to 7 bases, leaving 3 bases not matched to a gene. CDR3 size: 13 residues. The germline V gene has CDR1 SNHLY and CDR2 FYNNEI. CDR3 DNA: TGTGCCAGCAGTAGAACTAGCGGGAATGAGCAGTTCTTC. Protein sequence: CASSRTSGNEQFF.

CDR3 residues: CASSPQGGHTEAFF. CDR3 in DNA: TGTGCCAGCTCACCGCAGGGTGGGCACACTGAAGCTTTCTTT. The V call is TRBV18, the J call TRBJ1-1; weak D call: TRBD1 (5 bases). CDR3 size: 14 residues. The germline V and J ends were trimmed by 3 bases and 3 bases, with 11 bases remaining between them. Per germline, CDR1 KGHSH and CDR2 LQKENI.

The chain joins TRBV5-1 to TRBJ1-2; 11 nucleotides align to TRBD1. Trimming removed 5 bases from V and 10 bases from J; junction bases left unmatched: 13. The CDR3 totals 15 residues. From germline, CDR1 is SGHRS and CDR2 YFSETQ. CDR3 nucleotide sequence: TGCGCCAGCAGAACCTCCGGGACAGGGGGGGATGTCTACACCTTC. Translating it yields CASRTSGTGGDVYTF.